This T cell receptor (beta chain) was obtained from a study of identical twins. Whole-study results and caveats: High-abundance cord blood beta clonotypes had fewer insertions; memory repertoires showed none. Monozygotic twins shared more out-of-frame TCR alpha than recombination models predicted.

This clonotype was observed a few times. Its target is not known. The CDR3 loop spans 13 amino acids. Germline V CDR1 and CDR2: SEHNR, FQNEAQ (reference sequence). Trimming removed 7 bases from V and 3 bases from J; junction bases left unmatched: 6. Template switching, a step in the protocol, added a universal primer site, and cDNA carried unique molecular identifiers. TCRdb re-called the 5' RACE reads through MiXCR, storing one row per CDR3 protein. The sample shows 450,000 or so distinct CDR3 sequences, roughly an eighth of them seen only once. The same data also contributed to another study, on yellow fever vaccine responses in identical twins. As reported in that work: On the reported evidence, twins' vaccine T cell responses seemed partly convergent and partly personalized.

This receptor was obtained from a young woman in good health. The chain employs TRBV7-9 and TRBJ2-7, with 7 nucleotides matching TRBD1. The sample was CD4+ T cells sorted from blood. The chain's CDR3 is CASTLPGGYEQYF. CDR3 DNA sequence: TGTGCCAGCACCCTCCCAGGGGGCTACGAGCAGTACTTC.